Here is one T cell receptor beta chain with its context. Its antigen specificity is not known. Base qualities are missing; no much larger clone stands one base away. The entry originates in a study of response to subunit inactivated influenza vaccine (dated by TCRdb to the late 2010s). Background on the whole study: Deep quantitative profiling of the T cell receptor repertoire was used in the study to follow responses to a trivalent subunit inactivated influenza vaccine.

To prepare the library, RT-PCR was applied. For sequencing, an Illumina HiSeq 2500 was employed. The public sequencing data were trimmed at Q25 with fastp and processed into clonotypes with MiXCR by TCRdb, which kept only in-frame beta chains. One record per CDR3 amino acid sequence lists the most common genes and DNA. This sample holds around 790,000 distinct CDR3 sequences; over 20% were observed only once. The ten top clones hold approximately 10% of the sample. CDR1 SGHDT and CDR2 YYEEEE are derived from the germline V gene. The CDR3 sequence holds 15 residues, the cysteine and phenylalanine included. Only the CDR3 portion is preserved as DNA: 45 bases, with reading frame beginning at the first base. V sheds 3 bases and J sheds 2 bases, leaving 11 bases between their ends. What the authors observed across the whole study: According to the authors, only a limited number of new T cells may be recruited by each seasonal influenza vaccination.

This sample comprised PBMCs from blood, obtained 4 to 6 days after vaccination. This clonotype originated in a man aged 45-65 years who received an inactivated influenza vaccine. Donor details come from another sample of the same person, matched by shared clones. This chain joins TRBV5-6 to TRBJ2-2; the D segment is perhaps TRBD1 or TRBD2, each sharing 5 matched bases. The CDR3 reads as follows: CASSYEGPNTGELFF. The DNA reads TGTGCCAGCAGCTACGAGGGACCAAACACCGGGGAGCTGTTTTTT. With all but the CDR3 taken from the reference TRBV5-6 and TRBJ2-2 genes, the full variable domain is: DAGVTQSPTHLIKTRGQQVTLRCSPKSGHDTVSWYQQALGQGPQFIFQYYEEEERQRGNFPDRFSGHQFPNYSSELNVNALLLGDSALYLCASSYEGPNTGELFFGEGSRLTVL.